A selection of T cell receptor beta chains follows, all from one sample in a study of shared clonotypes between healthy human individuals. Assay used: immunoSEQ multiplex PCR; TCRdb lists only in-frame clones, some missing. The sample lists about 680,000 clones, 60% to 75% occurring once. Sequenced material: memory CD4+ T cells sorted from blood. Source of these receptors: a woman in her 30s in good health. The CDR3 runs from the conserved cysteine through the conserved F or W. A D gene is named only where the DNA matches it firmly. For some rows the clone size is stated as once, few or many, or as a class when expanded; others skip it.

DNA: TGTGCCAGTACCGACTATGGCAATCAGCCCCAGCATTTT
CDR3: CASTDYGNQPQHF
length: 13
D: -
size: -
J: TRBJ1-5
V: TRBV19

DNA: TGTGCCATCAGCGCCAACACCGGGGAGCTGTTTTTT
CDR3: CAISANTGELFF
length: 12
D: -
size: few
J: TRBJ2-2
V: TRBV10-3

DNA: TGTGCCAGCAGCCAGATTTACGAGCAGTACTTC
CDR3: CASSQIYEQYF
length: 11
D: -
size: -
J: TRBJ2-7
V: TRBV28

DNA: TGCGCCAGCAGCTCGACAGGCTTGTACACAGATACGCAGTATTTT
CDR3: CASSSTGLYTDTQYF
length: 15
D: -
size: few
J: TRBJ2-3
V: TRBV5-1

DNA: TGCGCCAGCAGCTTGGAGTGGGGACAGGGGGTCTTCGAGCAGTACTTC
CDR3: CASSLEWGQGVFEQYF
length: 16
D: TRBD1
size: -
J: TRBJ2-7
V: TRBV5-1

DNA: TGCGCCAGCAGCTTATGGGGGAACACTGAAGCTTTCTTT
CDR3: CASSLWGNTEAFF
length: 13
D: -
size: -
J: TRBJ1-1
V: TRBV5-1

DNA: TGTGCCAGCTCACTACGGACTAGCGAAAGCTCCTACGAGCAGTACTTC
CDR3: CASSLRTSESSYEQYF
length: 16
D: TRBD2
size: -
J: TRBJ2-7
V: TRBV18

DNA: TGTGCCAGTAGTATGGCTCGTAGCACAGATACGCAGTATTTT
CDR3: CASSMARSTDTQYF
length: 14
D: -
size: once
J: TRBJ2-3
V: TRBV19

DNA: TGTGCCAGTAGTATGGACAGGCCGGACCCCTCAACAGATACGCAGTATTTT
CDR3: CASSMDRPDPSTDTQYF
length: 17
D: TRBD1
size: -
J: TRBJ2-3
V: TRBV19

DNA: TGTGCCAGCAGCGTCGGACTAGCGTCTCACAATGAGCAGTTCTTC
CDR3: CASSVGLASHNEQFF
length: 15
D: TRBD2
size: few
J: TRBJ2-1
V: TRBV7-2

DNA: TGTGCCAGCAGCTTTACCGGGACTAGCGGGACCTCCGAGCAGTACTTC
CDR3: CASSFTGTSGTSEQYF
length: 16
D: TRBD2
size: many
J: TRBJ2-7
V: TRBV5-6

DNA: TGTGCCATCAGTGAGTCGATGAGGGGGACAGGGGGGTTCGGCGAAGCTTTCTTT
CDR3: CAISESMRGTGGFGEAFF
length: 18
D: TRBD1
size: -
J: TRBJ1-1
V: TRBV10-3

DNA: TGTGCCAGCAGTCCAGGGGGACTAGAGACCCAGTACTTC
CDR3: CASSPGGLETQYF
length: 13
D: -
size: -
J: TRBJ2-5
V: TRBV28

DNA: TGTGCCAGCAGTTACGATCATGGCTACACCTTC
CDR3: CASSYDHGYTF
length: 11
D: -
size: few
J: TRBJ1-2
V: TRBV28

DNA: TGTGCCAGTAGTAAGGACCGGAGCTCCTACGAGCAGTACTTC
CDR3: CASSKDRSSYEQYF
length: 14
D: -
size: -
J: TRBJ2-7
V: TRBV19

DNA: TGTGCCAGCAGCTTGTGGGCTACGTCCCGACTGGAGCAGTACTTC
CDR3: CASSLWATSRLEQYF
length: 15
D: -
size: -
J: TRBJ2-7
V: TRBV5-6

DNA: TGTGCCAGCAGCCCAGGGGACAGGGGGCTAAATGAAAAACTGTTTTTT
CDR3: CASSPGDRGLNEKLFF
length: 16
D: TRBD1
size: -
J: TRBJ1-4
V: TRBV7-9

DNA: TGTGCCAGCAGCTTATTGGTAGTGGGTACCGGGGAGCTGTTTTTT
CDR3: CASSLLVVGTGELFF
length: 15
D: -
size: -
J: TRBJ2-2
V: TRBV11-2

DNA: TGTGCCAGCAGCTACCGCGGCGGCAGGTCCGCCTCTGGAAACACCATATATTTT
CDR3: CASSYRGGRSASGNTIYF
length: 18
D: -
size: -
J: TRBJ1-3
V: TRBV7-2

DNA: TGTGCCAGCCTCTCCCGGGGTGAGCAGTTCTTC
CDR3: CASLSRGEQFF
length: 11
D: -
size: -
J: TRBJ2-1
V: TRBV21-1

DNA: TGTGCCAGCAGCCGCGGGGATCTCTACGAGCAGTACTTC
CDR3: CASSRGDLYEQYF
length: 13
D: -
size: -
J: TRBJ2-7
V: TRBV28

DNA: TGTGCCAGCAGACCCCCAACAGGGTCGGGAGTCGGAGCTTTCTTT
CDR3: CASRPPTGSGVGAFF
length: 15
D: -
size: -
J: TRBJ1-1
V: TRBV28

DNA: TGCGCCAGCAGAAACAATGAGCAGTTCTTC
CDR3: CASRNNEQFF
length: 10
D: -
size: -
J: TRBJ2-1
V: TRBV10-1

DNA: TGTGCCAGCAGCCCCGACCAGGGGGGATACAATGAGCAGTTCTTC
CDR3: CASSPDQGGYNEQFF
length: 15
D: -
size: -
J: TRBJ2-1
V: TRBV2

DNA: TGTGCCAGCAGTGAAACACGAAGTACCTACGAGCAGTACTTC
CDR3: CASSETRSTYEQYF
length: 14
D: -
size: -
J: TRBJ2-7
V: TRBV6-1

DNA: TGTGCCAGCACCGGGACTCGCACAGATACGCAGTATTTT
CDR3: CASTGTRTDTQYF
length: 13
D: -
size: few
J: TRBJ2-3
V: TRBV2

DNA: TGTGCCTGGAGTCTTGCGGGAGGCCGATCCCAGTACTTC
CDR3: CAWSLAGGRSQYF
length: 13
D: TRBD2
size: few
J: TRBJ2-5
V: TRBV30

DNA: TGTGCCTGGAGTTGGCGGCAGGGTACAGATACGCAGTATTTT
CDR3: CAWSWRQGTDTQYF
length: 14
D: -
size: -
J: TRBJ2-3
V: TRBV30

DNA: TGTGCCAGCAGCTTAACGGCGGGAGTGGTCGGAAATGAGCAGTTCTTC
CDR3: CASSLTAGVVGNEQFF
length: 16
D: TRBD2
size: -
J: TRBJ2-1
V: TRBV11-3

DNA: TGTGCCAGCAGCCCCAGAGGCAGGGAAGAGACCCAGTACTTC
CDR3: CASSPRGREETQYF
length: 14
D: -
size: -
J: TRBJ2-5
V: TRBV7-8

DNA: TGTGCCAGCAGTGAAAACGTTAGCAATCAGCCCCAGCATTTT
CDR3: CASSENVSNQPQHF
length: 14
D: -
size: -
J: TRBJ1-5
V: TRBV2

DNA: TGCGCCAGCTCTACACTAGCCCAAAGAGGAAATGAGCAGTTCTTC
CDR3: CASSTLAQRGNEQFF
length: 15
D: -
size: -
J: TRBJ2-1
V: TRBV5-1

DNA: TGCGCCAGCAGCTTCGGGATTGGAAGCAATGAAAAACTGTTTTTT
CDR3: CASSFGIGSNEKLFF
length: 15
D: -
size: -
J: TRBJ1-4
V: TRBV5-1

DNA: TGTGCCAGTAGTACCCGACAGGGAGCCTACAATGAGCAGTTCTTC
CDR3: CASSTRQGAYNEQFF
length: 15
D: TRBD1
size: -
J: TRBJ2-1
V: TRBV19

DNA: TGTGCCAGCAGAGACGACAGCTCTGGAAACACCATATATTTT
CDR3: CASRDDSSGNTIYF
length: 14
D: -
size: once
J: TRBJ1-3
V: TRBV11-2

DNA: TGTGCCAGCAGCTTCCTACAAGAGACCCAGTACTTC
CDR3: CASSFLQETQYF
length: 12
D: -
size: -
J: TRBJ2-5
V: TRBV5-4

DNA: TGTGCCAGCAGTACCGGGACTAGCTCCTACAATGAGCAGTTCTTC
CDR3: CASSTGTSSYNEQFF
length: 15
D: TRBD2
size: -
J: TRBJ2-1
V: TRBV2

DNA: TGTGCCAGCAGCCCGAGACCCACTGAAGCTTTCTTT
CDR3: CASSPRPTEAFF
length: 12
D: -
size: -
J: TRBJ1-1
V: TRBV5-4

DNA: TGTGCCAGCACAGGAGGGTTGGAGACCCAGTACTTC
CDR3: CASTGGLETQYF
length: 12
D: -
size: -
J: TRBJ2-5
V: TRBV28

DNA: TGTGCCAGCAGCTTGGGCCCGACAGGGACCCTCTACGAGCAGTACTTC
CDR3: CASSLGPTGTLYEQYF
length: 16
D: TRBD1
size: -
J: TRBJ2-7
V: TRBV5-6

DNA: TGTGCCATCAGCCCGACAGGGGGCTTTAGCGGGAGAGAGGGAGATACGCAGTATTTT
CDR3: CAISPTGGFSGREGDTQYF
length: 19
D: -
size: -
J: TRBJ2-3
V: TRBV10-3

DNA: TGTGCCATCAGTGAGTCAGGGGGTGTCACTGAAGCTTTCTTT
CDR3: CAISESGGVTEAFF
length: 14
D: -
size: -
J: TRBJ1-1
V: TRBV10-3

DNA: TGTGCCAGCAGTTCTCTAGCGGGAGGGGGAAATGAGCAGTTCTTC
CDR3: CASSSLAGGGNEQFF
length: 15
D: TRBD2
size: -
J: TRBJ2-1
V: TRBV6-5

DNA: TGTGCCAGCAGTTCCGAACACAGGGGAGTTCATGGCTACACCTTC
CDR3: CASSSEHRGVHGYTF
length: 15
D: TRBD1
size: -
J: TRBJ1-2
V: TRBV6-5

DNA: TGTGCCAGCAGTTTAGCGGGAGGAGAGACCCAGTACTTC
CDR3: CASSLAGGETQYF
length: 13
D: TRBD2
size: -
J: TRBJ2-5
V: TRBV27

DNA: TGTGCCAGCAGCGCAGTGGGGACTAGCGTCACCGGGGAGCTGTTTTTT
CDR3: CASSAVGTSVTGELFF
length: 16
D: TRBD2
size: -
J: TRBJ2-2
V: TRBV9

DNA: TGCGCCAGCAGCCAGGGTGGTATCTCCTACGAGCAGTACTTC
CDR3: CASSQGGISYEQYF
length: 14
D: -
size: -
J: TRBJ2-7
V: TRBV4-1

DNA: TGTGCCAGCAGCGTAGGAGCGGGAGGGCCAGAGGATACGCAGTATTTT
CDR3: CASSVGAGGPEDTQYF
length: 16
D: TRBD2
size: -
J: TRBJ2-3
V: TRBV9

DNA: TGTGCCAGCACCAAATCGGCTAGCGGGAGTAATGAGCAGTTCTTC
CDR3: CASTKSASGSNEQFF
length: 15
D: TRBD2
size: once
J: TRBJ2-1
V: TRBV6-1

DNA: TGCGCCAGCAGCCAAGCGTGGGGGGAGGGCCAAGAGACCCAGTACTTC
CDR3: CASSQAWGEGQETQYF
length: 16
D: TRBD2
size: few
J: TRBJ2-5
V: TRBV4-1

DNA: TGCGCCAGCAGCTTGGTTGGGAGTAGCTCCTACAATGAGCAGTTCTTC
CDR3: CASSLVGSSSYNEQFF
length: 16
D: -
size: -
J: TRBJ2-1
V: TRBV5-1

DNA: TGTGCCAGCAGCGCTCAGGACGGACCAAATCAGCCCCAGCATTTT
CDR3: CASSAQDGPNQPQHF
length: 15
D: -
size: -
J: TRBJ1-5
V: TRBV4-2

DNA: TGTGCCAGCAGCTTAGAATTAGCGGGTAACAATGAGCAGTTCTTC
CDR3: CASSLELAGNNEQFF
length: 15
D: TRBD2
size: -
J: TRBJ2-1
V: TRBV7-2

DNA: TGTGCCAGCAGCTATTCGAGACTAGCGGGAGGCGGCAATGAGCAGTTCTTC
CDR3: CASSYSRLAGGGNEQFF
length: 17
D: TRBD2
size: -
J: TRBJ2-1
V: TRBV7-9